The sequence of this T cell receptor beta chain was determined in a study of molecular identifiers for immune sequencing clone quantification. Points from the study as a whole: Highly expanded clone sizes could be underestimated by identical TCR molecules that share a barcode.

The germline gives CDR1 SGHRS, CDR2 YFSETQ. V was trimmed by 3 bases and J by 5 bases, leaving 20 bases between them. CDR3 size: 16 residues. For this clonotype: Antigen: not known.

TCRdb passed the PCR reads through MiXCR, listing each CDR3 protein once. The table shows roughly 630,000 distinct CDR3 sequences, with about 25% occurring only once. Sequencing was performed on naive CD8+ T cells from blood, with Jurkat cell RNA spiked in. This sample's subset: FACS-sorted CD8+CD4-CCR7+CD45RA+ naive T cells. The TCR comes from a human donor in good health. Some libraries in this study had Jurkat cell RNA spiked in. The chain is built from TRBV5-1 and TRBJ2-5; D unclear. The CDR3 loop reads CASSWDLQVPQETQYF. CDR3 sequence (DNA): TGCGCCAGCAGCTGGGATCTTCAGGTCCCCCAGGAGACCCAGTACTTC. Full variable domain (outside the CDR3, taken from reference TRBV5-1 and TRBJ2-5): KAGVTQTPRYLIKTRGQQVTLSCSPISGHRSVSWYQQTPGQGLQFLFEYFSETQRNKGNFPGRFSGRQFSNSRSEMNVSTLELGDSALYLCASSWDLQVPQETQYFGPGTRLLVL.